This T cell receptor beta chain originates from a study of T cells after yellow fever vaccination. Turning to the study itself: With SMART-Seq v4 Ultra Low Input, the fractions containing low cell numbers were prepared.

Study-level findings and limits: Reappearance after the booster was observed for most primary-vaccination clones (96% CD4, about 85% CD8).

Worth noting for this clonotype: The target antigen is unknown.

Using its own MiXCR run on the 5' RACE reads, TCRdb lists one record per CDR3 protein. The top ten clones hold 15% to 20% of a sample with 250,000 to 350,000 distinct CDR3 sequences, around 6.8% of them seen once. Germline V gives CDR1 SGHTA, CDR2 FQGNSA. This CDR3 has 13 residues. The ends were cut back, 3 bases at V and 4 bases at J, with 9 bases in the middle. This chain connects TRBV7-2 to TRBJ2-5, with D tentatively TRBD2 (6 bases). Material: PBMCs, obtained 45 days after the first yellow fever vaccination. This receptor was taken from a man younger than 30 who received the YFV17D yellow fever vaccine. The CDR3 is CASSFGTPETQYF. The DNA of the CDR3 is TGTGCCAGCAGCTTTGGGACTCCAGAGACCCAGTACTTC.